The rows below give T cell receptor beta chains drawn from one sample of a study of blood T cells in healthy people across ages. TCRdb re-analysed the 5' RACE reads in MiXCR, keeping a single row per CDR3 protein. The sample carries about 780,000 distinct CDR3 sequences, about half recorded once. What was sequenced was blood. Receptors originate from an elderly man in good health. The CDR3 runs from the conserved cysteine through the conserved F or W. The D gene is left open where the match is weak. Some rows have no size entry. The others give once, few or many, or a class for an expanded clone.

v_call: TRBV6-6
clone_size: few
j_call: TRBJ2-7
d_call: TRBD2
cdr3_nt: TGTGCCACAACTAGCGGGCTATACAATGAGCAGTACTTC
cdr3_aa: CATTSGLYNEQYF

v_call: TRBV6-5
clone_size: .
j_call: TRBJ2-6
d_call: .
cdr3_nt: TGTGCCAGCAGTTACGCGGACTCTGGGGCCAACGTCCTGACTTTC
cdr3_aa: CASSYADSGANVLTF

v_call: TRBV12-3/TRBV12-4
clone_size: few
j_call: TRBJ1-1
d_call: .
cdr3_nt: TGTGCCAGCAGTCTGGACGGCAGAACCACTGAAGCTTTCTTT
cdr3_aa: CASSLDGRTTEAFF

v_call: TRBV15
clone_size: .
j_call: TRBJ2-3
d_call: TRBD2
cdr3_nt: TGTGCCACCAGCCGCCAGACTAGCGGATACACAGATACGCAGTATTTT
cdr3_aa: CATSRQTSGYTDTQYF

v_call: TRBV29-1
clone_size: .
j_call: TRBJ1-1
d_call: .
cdr3_nt: TGCAGCGGGGGGGCTATGAACACTGAAGCTTTCTTT
cdr3_aa: CSGGAMNTEAFF

v_call: TRBV7-2
clone_size: few
j_call: TRBJ2-5
d_call: .
cdr3_nt: TGTGCCAGCAGCTTAGCGAAAGGAGAGACCCAGTACTTC
cdr3_aa: CASSLAKGETQYF

v_call: TRBV11-3
clone_size: few
j_call: TRBJ1-1
d_call: .
cdr3_nt: TGTGCCAGCAGCCAAGGTTTGGCAGGTAAAGATACTGAAGCTTTCTTT
cdr3_aa: CASSQGLAGKDTEAFF

v_call: TRBV7-2
clone_size: few
j_call: TRBJ2-1
d_call: TRBD2
cdr3_nt: TGTGCCAGCAGCTTAGTCCGGGGGGGGGAGCAGTTCTTC
cdr3_aa: CASSLVRGGEQFF

v_call: TRBV5-1
clone_size: few
j_call: TRBJ1-5
d_call: .
cdr3_nt: TGCGCCAGCAGCACTCAGGGTATCGGGAGCAATCAGCCCCAGCATTTT
cdr3_aa: CASSTQGIGSNQPQHF

v_call: TRBV6-6
clone_size: few
j_call: TRBJ1-5
d_call: .
cdr3_nt: TGTGCCAGCAGTTACCCCGGGGGGCGCCAGCCCCAGCATTTT
cdr3_aa: CASSYPGGRQPQHF

v_call: TRBV4-1
clone_size: few
j_call: TRBJ2-3
d_call: .
cdr3_nt: TGCGCCAGCAGCCAAGATAGATTGCCGGGACGTACAGATACGCAGTATTTT
cdr3_aa: CASSQDRLPGRTDTQYF

v_call: TRBV25-1
clone_size: .
j_call: TRBJ1-2
d_call: .
cdr3_nt: TGTGCCAGCAGTGATCCAGGGAACTATGGCTACACCTTC
cdr3_aa: CASSDPGNYGYTF

v_call: TRBV5-1
clone_size: .
j_call: TRBJ1-2
d_call: .
cdr3_nt: TGCGCCAGCAGCTCACGGACCGGATTTAGCTACACCTTC
cdr3_aa: CASSSRTGFSYTF

v_call: TRBV7-9
clone_size: .
j_call: TRBJ2-7
d_call: .
cdr3_nt: TGTGCCAGCAGCACCCACAGGGACGAGCAGTACTTC
cdr3_aa: CASSTHRDEQYF

v_call: TRBV28
clone_size: few
j_call: TRBJ2-5
d_call: .
cdr3_nt: TGTGCCAGCAGCCTCCTTGGGGAAGAGACCCAGTACTTC
cdr3_aa: CASSLLGEETQYF

v_call: TRBV3-1
clone_size: few
j_call: TRBJ2-6
d_call: TRBD1
cdr3_nt: TGTGCCAGCAGCCCCGTACCGACAGGGTCTGGGGCCAACGTCCTGACTTTC
cdr3_aa: CASSPVPTGSGANVLTF

v_call: TRBV20-1
clone_size: few
j_call: TRBJ2-3
d_call: TRBD2
cdr3_nt: TGCAGTGCTAAAACTACTAGCGGGACAGATACGCAGTATTTT
cdr3_aa: CSAKTTSGTDTQYF

v_call: TRBV28
clone_size: .
j_call: TRBJ2-7
d_call: TRBD1
cdr3_nt: TGTGCCAGCGGAGACAGGGAACGTTTCTACGAGCAGTACTTC
cdr3_aa: CASGDRERFYEQYF

v_call: TRBV5-1
clone_size: many
j_call: TRBJ2-7
d_call: .
cdr3_nt: TGCGCCAGCAGCTCTCAGGGAGATTCCTACGAGCAGTACTTC
cdr3_aa: CASSSQGDSYEQYF

v_call: TRBV5-1
clone_size: .
j_call: TRBJ2-7
d_call: TRBD2
cdr3_nt: TGCGCCAGCAGCTTGGCGGGGACTAGCGCCTCCTACGAGCAGTACTTC
cdr3_aa: CASSLAGTSASYEQYF

v_call: TRBV4-3
clone_size: many
j_call: TRBJ2-1
d_call: .
cdr3_nt: TGCGCCAGCAGCCAAGGGTCTGGTTTCTACAATGAGCAGTTCTTC
cdr3_aa: CASSQGSGFYNEQFF

v_call: TRBV29-1
clone_size: few
j_call: TRBJ1-1
d_call: .
cdr3_nt: TGCAGCGCGGACAGAGCAACGAACACTGAAGCTTTCTTT
cdr3_aa: CSADRATNTEAFF